The 18 T cell receptor beta chains below all came from one sample that was sequenced in a study of T cells in Graves' hyperthyroidism and ophthalmopathy. Amplified TCR beta CDR3 regions came from RNA transcripts. Initially, a first-round RT-PCR of the TCR CDR3 employed the HTBI primer set. TCRdb passed the multiplex PCR reads through MiXCR, listing each CDR3 protein once. The sample includes over 300,000 distinct CDR3 sequences, roughly 13% seen only once; the top ten take approximately 10%. The sample comprised blood. These receptors came from a woman in her fifties or sixties with Graves' hyperthyroidism.

At least ten counts were recorded for this clonotype. This sequence joins TRBV7-9 and TRBJ2-7, with TRBD1 identical over 9 bases. V was pared by 5 bases and J by 5 bases, with 7 bases of the junction left unmatched. The CDR3 spans 14 residues. Germline lookup yields CDR1 SEHNR and CDR2 FQNEAQ (reference sequence). CDR3 DNA sequence: TGTGCCAGCAGCCTACCCGACAGGGGGAACGAGCAGTACTTC. It is translated as CASSLPDRGNEQYF.

This clonotype was counted only a few times. This chain links TRBV4-1 with TRBJ2-7, with 8 bases that match TRBD2. The V segment lost 1 base and the J segment 7 bases; nucleotides outside the gene matches: 18. Looked up from germline, CDR1 is MGHRA and CDR2 is YSYEKL. The CDR3 has 18 residues. This CDR3 is CASSQAPLQRERSEEQYF. In nucleotides, the CDR3 is TGCGCCAGCAGCCAAGCCCCTCTCCAGCGGGAGAGATCGGAAGAGCAGTACTTC.

This clonotype has a handful of counts. The rearrangement joins TRBV5-1 to TRBJ2-2; TRBD2 matches at 10 bases. The CDR3 runs to 16 residues. Germline CDR1 SGHRS, CDR2 YFSETQ. The V and J ends lost 7 bases and 0 bases, in that order; junction bases with no gene match: 6. CDR3 sequence reads: CASGRTSGANTGELFF. The CDR3 region has the DNA TGCGCCAGCGGGCGGACTAGCGGAGCGAACACCGGGGAGCTGTTTTTT.

This clonotype was recorded at least ten times. CDR3 sequence: CASSMTENEQFF. The CDR3 nucleotides are TGCGCCAGCAGCATGACGGAAAATGAGCAGTTCTTC. This chain uses TRBV5-1 with TRBJ2-1; D is uncertain. Trimming pared 4 bases from V and 7 bases from J, leaving 9 bases between. The CDR3 consists of 12 residues. In germline, CDR1 is SGHRS, CDR2 YFSETQ.

In its sample, this clonotype was seen a few times. V gene TRBV5-4 combines with J gene TRBJ1-2; maybe TRBD1 (6 bases). Looked up from germline, CDR1 is SGHNT and CDR2 is YYREEE (reference sequence). V lost 4 bases to trimming and J lost 2 bases, with 12 bases between them. CDR3 size: 14 residues. The CDR3 here is CASSPDRKNYGYTF. The CDR3 bases are TGTGCCAGCAGCCCTGACAGGAAGAACTATGGCTACACCTTC.

The table lists this clonotype with many counts. The chain combines TRBV20-1 with TRBJ2-1, with TRBD2 matching 10 bases. This CDR3 has 17 amino acids. V dropped 1 base and J dropped 2; count of bases not matched to a gene: 8. The germline gives CDR1 DFQATT, CDR2 SNEGSKA (reference sequence). In DNA, the CDR3 is TGCAGTGCTAGAGCAAATGAGGGGACTAGCGCCTACAATGAGCAGTTCTTC. Translated: CSARANEGTSAYNEQFF.

The J gene is TRBJ1-1, the V gene TRBV6-1, with 11 nucleotides matching TRBD1. There are 18 residues in the CDR3. J was trimmed by 1 base and V by 7 bases; bases with no gene match: 14. CDR1 MNHNS and CDR2 SASEGT come from the germline V gene. CDR3 residues: CASIPNPGQGDRNTEAFF. The DNA for the CDR3 is TGTGCCAGCATTCCTAACCCGGGACAGGGGGATCGGAACACTGAAGCTTTCTTT.

This clonotype was detected ten times or more. The chain links TRBV3-1 to TRBJ2-1; 7 bases align to TRBD1. This CDR3 has 16 amino acids. Per the germline V gene, CDR1 is LGHDT and CDR2 is YNNKEL (reference sequence). With V trimmed by 1 base and J by 0 bases, 3 bases remained unmatched. The CDR3 sequence: CASSQAGQSSYNEQFF. The CDR3 DNA sequence: TGTGCCAGCAGCCAAGCGGGACAGAGCTCCTACAATGAGCAGTTCTTC.

This chain uses TRBV19 with TRBJ2-3; D ambiguous. The CDR3 covers 14 residues. V lost 3 bases, J lost 6 bases, and 13 bases lay in between. Germline values: CDR1 LNHDA, CDR2 SQIVND (reference sequence). CDR3 amino acids: CASSIAKKTDTQYF. The CDR3 nucleotides read TGTGCCAGTAGTATTGCTAAAAAAACGGATACGCAGTATTTT.

The rearrangement uses TRBV12-5 and TRBJ2-7, with TRBD1 matching 7 bases. Germline assignment: CDR1 LGHNT and CDR2 FRNRAP. The CDR3 loop spans 16 amino acids. Trimming took 5 bases from V and 4 from J; bases not matched to a gene: 14. Here the CDR3 reads CASGPGDRVPEYEQYF. The DNA for the CDR3 is TGTGCTAGTGGTCCCGGGGACAGAGTTCCGGAATACGAGCAGTACTTC.

This clonotype was picked up many times. The chain employs TRBV10-1 and TRBJ2-1; D perhaps matches TRBD2 (5 bases). Germline loops: CDR1 WNHNN, CDR2 SYGVQD (reference sequence). With 0 bases removed from V and 6 bases from J, the gap between germline ends came to 12 bases. This CDR3 region has 15 residues. The CDR3 protein is CASSESFARGNEQFF. CDR3 nucleotide sequence: TGCGCCAGCAGTGAGTCGTTTGCTCGGGGCAATGAGCAGTTCTTC.

The gene calls are TRBV9 and TRBJ2-1; tentative D call: TRBD1 (6 bases). CDR1 SGDLS and CDR2 YYNGEE come from the germline V gene. The CDR3 runs 14 residues. Between the trimmed V and J ends, which lost 4 bases and 3 bases, there was a span of 11 bases. CDR3 region: CASSRDKLYNEQFF. Written as DNA, the CDR3 is TGTGCCAGCAGCCGGGACAAGCTCTACAATGAGCAGTTCTTC.

This clonotype was found many times. V is TRBV11-3 and J is TRBJ2-5, with a weak D call TRBD1 (6 bases). CDR1 and CDR2 (germline): SGHNT, YENEEA. Trimming stripped 5 bases from V and 1 base from J, with 11 bases between. This CDR3 has 14 residues. CDR3 nucleotide sequence: TGTGCCAGCAGCCGAGGGACACTCCAAGAGACCCAGTACTTC. Residues: CASSRGTLQETQYF.

The V gene is TRBV19, the J gene TRBJ2-5; 9 bases agree with TRBD2. CDR3 size: 15 residues. V lost 1 base to trimming and J lost 2 bases; unmatched junction nucleotides: 2. Germline CDR1 is LNHDA and CDR2 is SQIVND (reference sequence). CDR3 nucleotide sequence: TGTGCCAGTAGTATAGCGCTAGCGGGACAAGAGACCCAGTACTTC. This encodes CASSIALAGQETQYF.

The V gene is TRBV7-9, the J gene TRBJ2-1; D not resolved. Per germline, CDR1 SEHNR and CDR2 FQNEAQ (reference sequence). The CDR3 runs to 14 residues. Between the trimmed V and J ends, which lost 5 bases and 3 bases, there was a span of 11 bases. DNA of the CDR3: TGTGCCAGCAGCCACCCCTTTGTCTACAATGAGCAGTTCTTC. Amino acid sequence: CASSHPFVYNEQFF.

This clonotype appeared many times. The chain uses TRBV5-1 and TRBJ2-1, with 7 bases identical to TRBD2. Germline trimming cut 4 bases from V and 0 bases from J; bases unmatched to any gene: 4. The germline V gene encodes CDR1 SGHRS and CDR2 YFSETQ. This CDR3 has 15 amino acids. In DNA form, the CDR3 reads TGCGCCAGCAGCGACGGACTAGGCTCCTACAATGAGCAGTTCTTC. Translated: CASSDGLGSYNEQFF.

This clonotype was picked up many times. The chain couples TRBV11-2 to TRBJ2-7, with 10 bases matching TRBD1. This CDR3 region has 13 residues. The V gene end was trimmed by 8 bases and the J gene end by 5 bases; junction bases not matched to a gene: 6. In germline, CDR1 is SGHAT, CDR2 FQNNGV. CDR3 residues: CASDRDRGHEQYF. The CDR3 region has the DNA TGTGCCAGCGACCGGGACAGGGGTCACGAGCAGTACTTC.

This clonotype occurred many times. The V gene is TRBV20-1, the J gene TRBJ2-5, with D perhaps matching TRBD2 (7 bases). This CDR3 comprises 13 residues. Looked up from germline, CDR1 is DFQATT and CDR2 is SNEGSKA (reference sequence). In DNA, the CDR3 is TGCAGCCCCCGCGGGGGCCGGAGGTTGACCCAGTACTTC. Translation: CSPRGGRRLTQYF.